This T cell receptor (beta chain) appears in the sequencing data of a study of beta chain features in type 1 diabetes. Study outcomes and limitations: Overrepresentation of cells with high TCR expression could result from cDNA sequencing. There was a moderate but significant shortening of TCRB CDR3s in all four CD4+ subsets of Type 1 diabetes patients.

The authors reverse transcribed all of the isolated RNA, so sequencing captured expressed TCRB transcripts. This table comes from immunoSEQ multiplex PCR, and its TCRdb copy is limited to in-frame clones, with some not included. The sample has over 600,000 clones, 9.5% to 15% seen once. As to this clone: The antigen is unknown.

Sorting gave populations that all exceeded 95% purity. The CDR3 is 17 amino acids. Germline V gene sequence: CDR1 SGHRS, CDR2 YFSETQ. The ends were cut back, 4 bases at V and 0 bases at J, with 16 bases in the middle. Source material: naive CD4+ T cells from blood. The clonotype originates from a man between 25 and 39 years old with type 1 diabetes. The rearrangement uses TRBV5-1 and TRBJ2-2; the D call may be TRBD1 or TRBD2 (5 bases each). The CDR3 region is CASSRGEQSSNTGELFF. DNA of the CDR3: TGCGCCAGCAGCCGAGGGGAGCAGAGTTCGAACACCGGGGAGCTGTTTTTT.